Listed below are T cell receptor beta chains from one sample, sequenced in a study of monozygotic twins with inflammatory bowel disease. TCRdb re-analyzed the 5' RACE reads; it lists each CDR3 protein once, without DNA. This table lists approximately 160,000 distinct CDR3 sequences. The sample consisted of blood. The receptors originated from a human donor with ulcerative colitis or Crohn's disease, or a healthy co-twin of an affected twin (not recorded which). Both conserved end residues are part of each CDR3.

CDR3 length: 13; V gene: TRBV9; J gene: TRBJ2-1; CDR3 protein: CASSVYGGNEQFF
CDR3 length: 16; V gene: TRBV5-1; J gene: TRBJ2-5; CDR3 protein: CASSLGHGTREETQYF
CDR3 length: 16; V gene: TRBV19; J gene: TRBJ1-6; CDR3 protein: CASQGGVVSYNSPLHF
CDR3 length: 14; V gene: TRBV20-1; J gene: TRBJ2-5; CDR3 protein: CSARPAGLEETQYF
CDR3 length: 15; V gene: TRBV6-2/TRBV6-3; J gene: TRBJ2-2; CDR3 protein: CASSGGAQNTGELFF
CDR3 length: 15; V gene: TRBV14; J gene: TRBJ1-1; CDR3 protein: CASSPFKGKGAEAFF
CDR3 length: 15; V gene: TRBV5-6; J gene: TRBJ1-1; CDR3 protein: CASSFEGWPNTEAFF
CDR3 length: 14; V gene: TRBV3-1; J gene: TRBJ2-5; CDR3 protein: CASSQLSSGETQYF
CDR3 length: 14; V gene: TRBV7-2; J gene: TRBJ2-1; CDR3 protein: CASSPEINHNEQFF
CDR3 length: 12; V gene: TRBV28; J gene: TRBJ2-1; CDR3 protein: CASSLRHFEQFF
CDR3 length: 15; V gene: TRBV5-4; J gene: TRBJ2-1; CDR3 protein: CASSSRAGGLYEQFF
CDR3 length: 15; V gene: TRBV5-1; J gene: TRBJ1-2; CDR3 protein: CASSLAGREVYGYTF
CDR3 length: 15; V gene: TRBV7-9; J gene: TRBJ1-2; CDR3 protein: CASSLGDFQLNGYTF
CDR3 length: 18; V gene: TRBV14; J gene: TRBJ2-2; CDR3 protein: CASSQVRMGNMFAGELFF
CDR3 length: 13; V gene: TRBV7-2; J gene: TRBJ2-1; CDR3 protein: CASKPGSYNEQFF
CDR3 length: 13; V gene: TRBV12-5; J gene: TRBJ2-7; CDR3 protein: CASGRQGFYEQYF
CDR3 length: 19; V gene: TRBV5-4; J gene: TRBJ2-4; CDR3 protein: CASSLALADSPTGKNIQYF
CDR3 length: 14; V gene: TRBV5-5; J gene: TRBJ1-4; CDR3 protein: CASSLAVLNENLFF
CDR3 length: 15; V gene: TRBV4-3; J gene: TRBJ1-6; CDR3 protein: CASSQVDRTNSPLHF
CDR3 length: 13; V gene: TRBV2; J gene: TRBJ1-5; CDR3 protein: CASGDFENQPQHF
CDR3 length: 16; V gene: TRBV6-5; J gene: TRBJ2-4; CDR3 protein: CASSYSSRGAENIQYF
CDR3 length: 14; V gene: TRBV27; J gene: TRBJ2-3; CDR3 protein: CASSFIGSTDTQYF
CDR3 length: 18; V gene: TRBV28; J gene: TRBJ2-1; CDR3 protein: CASSPRLAGTPFYNEQFF
CDR3 length: 16; V gene: TRBV5-5; J gene: TRBJ1-5; CDR3 protein: CASSLIPDRRNQPQHF